Listed here are 10 T cell receptor beta chains from one sample, sequenced in a study of CD8 T cells in ankylosing spondylitis. TCRdb used MiXCR to reprocess the 5' RACE reads, holding one entry per CDR3 protein. The repertoire holds 25,000 to 30,000 distinct CDR3 sequences, with 5% to 5.5% as singletons. Sequenced sample: blood, either unsorted or a sorted T cell fraction (not recorded which). Receptors originate from a female donor with ankylosing spondylitis or in good health (not recorded which).

This clonotype was seen at least ten times. This chain links TRBV9 with TRBJ2-3; D is perhaps TRBD2 (6 bases). Looked up from germline, CDR1 is SGDLS and CDR2 is YYNGEE. V lost 4 bases to trimming and J lost 0 bases, with 12 bases between them. This CDR3 spans 15 amino acids. The CDR3 reads CASSPRGRSTDTQYF. In DNA, the CDR3 is TGTGCCAGCAGCCCTCGGGGGAGGAGCACAGATACGCAGTATTTT.

This clonotype appeared many times. The chain couples TRBV9 to TRBJ2-3, with TRBD2 matching 10 bases. CDR1 is SGDLS and CDR2 is YYNGEE in the germline V gene. This CDR3 comprises 16 residues. V was clipped by 4 bases and J by 1 base; unmatched bases: 6. CDR3 loop: CASSRSGGDGTDTQYF. DNA of the CDR3: TGTGCCAGCAGCCGAAGCGGGGGGGACGGCACAGATACGCAGTATTTT. Variable domain in full (rest from reference TRBV9 and TRBJ2-3): DSGVTQTPKHLITATGQRVTLRCSPRSGDLSVYWYQQSLDQGLQFLIQYYNGEERAKGNILERFSAQQFPDLHSELNLSSLELGDSALYFCASSRSGGDGTDTQYFGPGTRLTVL.

The chain is built from TRBV9 and TRBJ2-3, with 8 nucleotides matching TRBD2. Germline V gives CDR1 SGDLS, CDR2 YYNGEE. Germline trimming cut 4 bases from V and 1 base from J; bases unmatched to any gene: 17. The CDR3 extends over 19 amino acids. The CDR3 here is CASSPIGLAGRKGTDTQYF. The DNA of the CDR3 is TGTGCCAGCAGCCCCATAGGCCTAGCGGGCCGCAAGGGCACAGATACGCAGTATTTT.

This clonotype turned up a few times. The genes are TRBV9 and TRBJ2-2, with D possibly TRBD1 on 6 matching bases. This CDR3 contains 15 residues. Trimming cost V 0 bases and J 1 base, with 7 bases left between them. Looked up from germline, CDR1 is SGDLS and CDR2 is YYNGEE. Here the CDR3 reads CASSVEDRNTGELFF. CDR3 DNA: TGTGCCAGCAGCGTAGAGGACAGGAACACCGGGGAGCTGTTTTTT.

The chain recombines TRBV9 with TRBJ2-1, with 10 bases matching TRBD2. Germline loops: CDR1 SGDLS, CDR2 YYNGEE. After removal of 4 bases from V and 0 bases from J, the junction contained 4 bases not matched to a gene. This CDR3 comprises 16 residues. CDR3 bases: TGTGCCAGCAGCCTTAGCGGGGGGAACTCCTACAATGAGCAGTTCTTC. Its protein product is CASSLSGGNSYNEQFF.

This clonotype has a count of ten or more. CDR3 bases: TGTGCCAGCAGCCAAAGGTCCCTGGCAGGGCGCCACGAGCAGTACTTC. This translates into CASSQRSLAGRHEQYF. The V and J genes are TRBV3-1 and TRBJ2-7; D perhaps matches TRBD1 (5 bases). This CDR3 spans 16 amino acids. Trimming stripped 2 bases from V and 5 bases from J, with 19 bases between. The germline CDR1 and CDR2 sequences are LGHDT and YNNKEL (reference sequence).

Ten or more counts support this clonotype. This rearrangement joins TRBV9 to TRBJ2-7; D ambiguous. With 0 bases removed from V and 2 bases from J, the gap between germline ends came to 9 bases. Germline CDR1 is SGDLS and CDR2 is YYNGEE. The CDR3 has 14 amino acids. In DNA, the CDR3 is TGTGCCAGCAGCGTAGCGGGCAGCCCCTACGAGCAGTACTTC. Its translation is CASSVAGSPYEQYF.

Many counts were recorded for this clonotype. This CDR3 is CASSVDSTGQETQYF. The CDR3 DNA sequence: TGTGCCAGCAGCGTAGATTCGACAGGCCAAGAGACCCAGTACTTC. V and J are TRBV9 and TRBJ2-5; maybe TRBD1 (6 bases). Germline V gene data show CDR1 as SGDLS and CDR2 as YYNGEE. The CDR3 spans 15 residues. Trimming pared 0 bases from V and 1 base from J, leaving 10 bases between. Combining the CDR3 with reference TRBV9 and TRBJ2-5 gives the whole variable domain DSGVTQTPKHLITATGQRVTLRCSPRSGDLSVYWYQQSLDQGLQFLIQYYNGEERAKGNILERFSAQQFPDLHSELNLSSLELGDSALYFCASSVDSTGQETQYFGPGTRLLVL.

This clonotype has at least ten counts. The gene calls are TRBV9 and TRBJ2-3, with D maybe TRBD1 (6 bases). The ends were cut back, 4 bases at V and 0 bases at J, with 12 bases in the middle. The germline gives CDR1 SGDLS, CDR2 YYNGEE. The length of the CDR3 is 15 residues. CDR3 bases: TGTGCCAGCAGCAGCGGACAGCTTAGCACAGATACGCAGTATTTT. It translates to CASSSGQLSTDTQYF.

This clonotype was found many times. This chain uses TRBV9 with TRBJ2-3; 8 bases match TRBD2. The CDR3 runs to 15 residues. V shed 4 bases, J shed 6 bases, and the junction held 10 bases outside the gene matches. Germline V gives CDR1 SGDLS, CDR2 YYNGEE. The CDR3 here is CASSRVSGGVDTQYF. The CDR3 DNA is TGTGCCAGCAGCCGCGTCTCCGGGGGGGTGGATACGCAGTATTTT. Supplemented by reference TRBV9 and TRBJ2-3, the full variable domain reads DSGVTQTPKHLITATGQRVTLRCSPRSGDLSVYWYQQSLDQGLQFLIQYYNGEERAKGNILERFSAQQFPDLHSELNLSSLELGDSALYFCASSRVSGGVDTQYFGPGTRLTVL.